This entry concerns a single T cell receptor beta chain. Assay: immunoSEQ multiplex PCR; the TCRdb copy retains only in-frame clones and omits some. The repertoire includes around 1.4 million clones, around 98.5% of them detected once, and 0.36% sits in the top ten. The CDR3 spans 16 residues. CDR1 is SGHTA and CDR2 is FQGNSA in the germline V gene. V lost 4 bases and J 2 bases, leaving 15 bases between the germline ends. The sample belongs to a study of shared clonotypes between healthy human individuals. The chain joins TRBV7-2 to TRBJ1-5; D uncertain. This receptor was identified in a man aged 30 to 45 in good health. The sequenced material came from naive CD4+ T cells sorted from blood. The subset was: CD45RA+ positively selected. CDR3 coding DNA: TGTGCCAGCAGCTCGGGCCCTGGACTCGGCAATCAGCCCCAGCATTTT. It is translated as CASSSGPGLGNQPQHF.